This T cell receptor (beta chain) was sequenced for a study of CD8+ T cells in alopecia areata. For the study at large: Among treated patients, oral tofacitinib was administered at 5 to 10 mg twice daily.

Worth noting for this clone: What it binds is not known.

Treatment in this sample: oral pan-JAK inhibitor, 5-10 mg twice daily. Lesional scalp punch biopsies and peripheral blood came from alopecia areata patients. Extracted RNA was reverse transcribed into cDNA, the sequencing template. Method: immunoSEQ multiplex PCR; TCRdb's copy keeps in-frame clones and lacks some. The repertoire holds 150,000 to 200,000 clones, with over 55% as singletons. Whole-study results and caveats: Lesional scalp, notably in alopecia totalis/universalis, had clonality above that of normal scalp.

The germline CDR1 and CDR2 sequences are LNHNV and YYDKDF (reference sequence). J gave up 1 base and V 0 bases, and 6 bases lay outside the gene matches. The CDR3 covers 17 residues. This receptor was obtained from a human donor with alopecia areata. The sequences come from CD4+ T cells sorted from blood, collected at week 24, from a patient treated with tofacitinib. The genes are TRBV15 and TRBJ2-5; 9 bases agree with TRBD1. The CDR3 DNA reads as TGTGCCACCAGCAGAGATGTCGACAGGGGGTTCCAAGAGACCCAGTACTTC. Protein sequence: CATSRDVDRGFQETQYF.